This TCR beta chain stems from a study of T-cell reconstitution after alpha-beta-depleted transplantation in children. General study points: Some patients' high day-60 TCRbeta diversity was traced to surviving recipient T cells and thymic progenitors. Where alpha-beta T cells came from about two months after transplant was reportedly several hundred expanded graft clones. Newly produced T cells mostly accounted for T-cell counts and diversity one year post-transplant.

Preparation of the TCRbeta library involved a method that used unique molecular identifiers. TCRdb re-derived calls from the PCR reads in MiXCR, one entry per CDR3 protein. The sample records some 300,000 distinct CDR3 sequences, over 9% being singletons. The germline gives CDR1 SNHLY, CDR2 FYNNEI. With 10 bases removed from V and 4 bases from J, the gap between germline ends came to 10 bases. The length of the CDR3 is 11 residues. Of note for this clonotype: The antigen is unknown.

The clonotype originates from a boy younger than two with acute myeloid leukemia, due to receive a stem cell transplant. The chain employs TRBV2 and TRBJ1-2; a possible D gene is TRBD1 (5 bases). Sequences were derived from PBMCs, sampled before TCRalphabeta/CD19-depleted stem cell transplant. The CDR3 DNA follows: TGTGCCATCTGTAGGGGCTATGGCTACACCTTC. Residues: CAICRGYGYTF.